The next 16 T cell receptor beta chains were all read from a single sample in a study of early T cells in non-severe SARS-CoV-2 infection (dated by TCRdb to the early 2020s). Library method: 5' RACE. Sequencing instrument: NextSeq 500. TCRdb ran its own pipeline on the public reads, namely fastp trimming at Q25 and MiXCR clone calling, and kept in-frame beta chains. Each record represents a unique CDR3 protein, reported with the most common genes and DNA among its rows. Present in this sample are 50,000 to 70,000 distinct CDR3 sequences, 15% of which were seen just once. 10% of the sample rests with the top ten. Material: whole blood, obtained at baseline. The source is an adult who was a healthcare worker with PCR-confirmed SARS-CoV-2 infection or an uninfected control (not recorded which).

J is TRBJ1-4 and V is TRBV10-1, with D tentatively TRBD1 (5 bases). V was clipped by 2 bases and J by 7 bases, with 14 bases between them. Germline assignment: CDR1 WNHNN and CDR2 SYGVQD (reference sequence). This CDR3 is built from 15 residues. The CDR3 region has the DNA TGCGCCAGCAGTGAGGGCGGGGCAGGAGGTGAAAAACTGTTTTTT. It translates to CASSEGGAGGEKLFF.

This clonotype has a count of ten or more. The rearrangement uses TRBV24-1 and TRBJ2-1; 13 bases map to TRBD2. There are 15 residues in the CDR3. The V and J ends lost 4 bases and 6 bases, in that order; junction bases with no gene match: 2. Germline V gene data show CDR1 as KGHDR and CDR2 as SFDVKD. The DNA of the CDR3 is TGTGCCACCAGTGACAGGACTAGCGGGAGCAATGAGCAGTTCTTC. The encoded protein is CATSDRTSGSNEQFF.

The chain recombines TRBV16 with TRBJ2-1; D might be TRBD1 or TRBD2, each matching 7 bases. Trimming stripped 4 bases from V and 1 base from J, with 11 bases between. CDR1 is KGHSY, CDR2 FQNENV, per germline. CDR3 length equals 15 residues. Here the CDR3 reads CASSLQGGSYNEQFF. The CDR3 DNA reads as TGTGCCAGCAGCCTCCAGGGGGGGTCCTACAATGAGCAGTTCTTC.

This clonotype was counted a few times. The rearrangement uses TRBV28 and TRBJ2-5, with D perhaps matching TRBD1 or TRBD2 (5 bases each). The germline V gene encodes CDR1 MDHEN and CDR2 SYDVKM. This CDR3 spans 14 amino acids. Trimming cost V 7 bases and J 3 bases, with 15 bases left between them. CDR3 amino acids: CASTPRGREETQYF. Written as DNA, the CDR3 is TGTGCCAGCACCCCTCGGGGACGGGAAGAGACCCAGTACTTC.

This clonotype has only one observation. This CDR3 is CASSLQGGDYEQYF. CDR3 bases: TGTGCCAGCAGCTTACAGGGCGGAGACTACGAGCAGTACTTC. This chain joins TRBV7-2 and TRBJ2-7; weak D call: TRBD1 (5 bases). Germline CDR1 and CDR2: SGHTA and FQGNSA. Deletions cut 2 bases from V and 3 bases from J, with 11 bases between. The CDR3 runs 14 residues. Variable domain in full (rest from reference TRBV7-2 and TRBJ2-7): GAGVSQSPSNKVTEKGKDVELRCDPISGHTALYWYRQSLGQGLEFLIYFQGNSAPDKSGLPSDRFSAERTGGSVSTLTIQRTQQEDSAVYLCASSLQGGDYEQYFGPGTRLTVT.

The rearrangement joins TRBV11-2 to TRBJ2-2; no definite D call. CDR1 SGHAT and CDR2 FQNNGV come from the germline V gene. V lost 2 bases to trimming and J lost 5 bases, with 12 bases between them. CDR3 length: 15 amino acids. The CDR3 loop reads CASSLLAGWTGELFF. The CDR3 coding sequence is TGTGCCAGCAGCTTATTGGCCGGGTGGACCGGGGAGCTGTTTTTT.

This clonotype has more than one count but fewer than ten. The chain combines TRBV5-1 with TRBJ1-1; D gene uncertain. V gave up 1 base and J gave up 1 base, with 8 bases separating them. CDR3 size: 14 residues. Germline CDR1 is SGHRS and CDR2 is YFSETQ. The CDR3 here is CASSLRQRNTEAFF. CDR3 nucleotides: TGCGCCAGCAGCTTGAGGCAGCGGAACACTGAAGCTTTCTTT.

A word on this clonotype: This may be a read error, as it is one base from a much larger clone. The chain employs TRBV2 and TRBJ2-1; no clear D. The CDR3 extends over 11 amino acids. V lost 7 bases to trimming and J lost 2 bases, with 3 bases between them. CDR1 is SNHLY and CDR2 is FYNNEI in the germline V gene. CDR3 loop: CASTTYNEQFF. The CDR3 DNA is TGTGCCAGCACCACCTACAATGAGCAGTTCTTC.

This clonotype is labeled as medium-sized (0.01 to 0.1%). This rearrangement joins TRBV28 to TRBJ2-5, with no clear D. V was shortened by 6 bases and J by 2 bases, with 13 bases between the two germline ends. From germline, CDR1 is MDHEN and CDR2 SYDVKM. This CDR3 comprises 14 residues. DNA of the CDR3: TGTGCCAGCAGCCCCGAGCCAGCGCAAGAGACCCAGTACTTC. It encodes CASSPEPAQETQYF.

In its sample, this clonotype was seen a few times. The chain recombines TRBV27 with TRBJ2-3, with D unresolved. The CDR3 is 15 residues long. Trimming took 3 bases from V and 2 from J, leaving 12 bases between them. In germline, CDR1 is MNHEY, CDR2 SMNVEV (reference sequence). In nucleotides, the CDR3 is TGTGCCAGCAGTTTGGAGCAAAGGGTCACAGATACGCAGTATTTT. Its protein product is CASSLEQRVTDTQYF.

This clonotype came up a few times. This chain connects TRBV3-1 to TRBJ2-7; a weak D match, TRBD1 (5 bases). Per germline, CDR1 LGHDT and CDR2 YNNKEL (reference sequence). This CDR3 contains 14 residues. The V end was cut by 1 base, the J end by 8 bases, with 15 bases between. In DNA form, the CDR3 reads TGTGCCAGCAGCCAAGGGGGCAGCTTCTTTCAGCAGTACTTC. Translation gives CASSQGGSFFQQYF.

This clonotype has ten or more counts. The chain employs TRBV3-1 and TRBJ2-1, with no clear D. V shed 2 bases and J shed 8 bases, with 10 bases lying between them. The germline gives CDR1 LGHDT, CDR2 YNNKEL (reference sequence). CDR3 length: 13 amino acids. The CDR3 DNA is TGTGCCAGCAGCCAACCGGCTAGGGATGAGCAGTTCTTC. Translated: CASSQPARDEQFF.

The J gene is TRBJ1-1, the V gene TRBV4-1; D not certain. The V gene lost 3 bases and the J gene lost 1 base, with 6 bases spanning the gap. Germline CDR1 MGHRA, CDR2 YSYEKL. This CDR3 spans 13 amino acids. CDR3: CASSHRQNTEAFF. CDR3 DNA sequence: TGCGCCAGCAGCCATCGACAGAACACTGAAGCTTTCTTT.

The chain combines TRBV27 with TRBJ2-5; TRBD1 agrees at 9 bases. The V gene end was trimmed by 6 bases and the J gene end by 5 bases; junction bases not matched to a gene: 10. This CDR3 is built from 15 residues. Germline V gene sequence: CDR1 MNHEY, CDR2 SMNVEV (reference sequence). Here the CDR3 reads CASRGPGQGYETQYF. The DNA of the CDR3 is TGTGCCAGCAGGGGCCCGGGACAGGGTTATGAGACCCAGTACTTC.

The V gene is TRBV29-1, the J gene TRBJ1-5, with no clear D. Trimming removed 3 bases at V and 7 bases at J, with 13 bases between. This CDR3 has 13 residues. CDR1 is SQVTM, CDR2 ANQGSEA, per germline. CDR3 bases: TGCAGCGTTGACAGATCCATAGGGCAGCCCCAGCATTTT. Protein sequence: CSVDRSIGQPQHF.

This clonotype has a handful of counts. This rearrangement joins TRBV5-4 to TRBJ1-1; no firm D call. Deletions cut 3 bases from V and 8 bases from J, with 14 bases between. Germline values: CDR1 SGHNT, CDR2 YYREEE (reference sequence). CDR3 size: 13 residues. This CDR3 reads CASSSDRPGEAFF. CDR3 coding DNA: TGTGCCAGCAGCTCCGACCGACCGGGGGAAGCTTTCTTT.